Listed below are T cell receptor beta chains from one sample, sequenced in a study of T cell repertoires in cytomegalovirus infection. MiXCR, applied by TCRdb to the reads, yields one record per CDR3 protein. The sample yields about 180,000 distinct CDR3 sequences, around 14% seen once. Sequencing used PBMCs. Receptors originate from a human donor in good health (CMV status not recorded). Some clones in this sample may be carry-over from other donors' samples. The CDR3 runs from the conserved cysteine through the conserved F or W. The D gene is left open where the match is weak. Size is omitted from some rows. Given values are once, few, many or a class for expanded clones.

clone_size j_call v_call d_call cdr3_nt cdr3_aa
. TRBJ2-7 TRBV6-2/TRBV6-3 . TGTGCCAGCAGTTACAATGGTCAGGGGTTAGAGGACGAGCAGTACTTC CASSYNGQGLEDEQYF
many TRBJ2-7 TRBV7-2 TRBD2 TGTGCCAGCAGCTTAACTAGCGGGGGATTTTACGAGCAGTACTTC CASSLTSGGFYEQYF
few TRBJ2-7 TRBV6-2/TRBV6-3 . TGTGCCAGCACCGTTGGACAGCGTCTCTACGAGCAGTACTTC CASTVGQRLYEQYF
many TRBJ2-5 TRBV7-3 . TGTGCCAGCAGCCCGGGACGGGGAGAGACCCAGTACTTC CASSPGRGETQYF
. TRBJ1-4 TRBV14 . TGTGCCAGCAGCCAATTTAAGAGGGAAAAACTGTTTTTT CASSQFKREKLFF
few TRBJ1-1 TRBV27 . TGTGCCAGCAGTTTCCAAGGGGGATACGCTGAAGCTTTCTTT CASSFQGGYAEAFF
. TRBJ1-1 TRBV5-5 . TGTGCCAGCAGCCTTAGAATCTTTGGAGTCGGGAATACTGAAGCTTTCTTT CASSLRIFGVGNTEAFF
. TRBJ1-2 TRBV7-9 . TGTGCCAGCAGCTTAGAACAGGGAACGGTTGGCTACACCTTC CASSLEQGTVGYTF
few TRBJ2-7 TRBV28 . TGTGCCAGCAGTTTACGGTGGAGCTCCTACGAGCAGTACTTC CASSLRWSSYEQYF
few TRBJ2-1 TRBV10-2 . TGCGCCAGCAGTCTAGCATCCGAGCAGTTCTTC CASSLASEQFF
many TRBJ2-7 TRBV7-2 . TGTGCCACCACCCATTCGACAGGTTTTTACGAGCAGTACTTC CATTHSTGFYEQYF
many TRBJ2-6 TRBV7-9 TRBD1 TGTGCCAGCAGCAAACAGGGGTCTGGGGCCAACGTCCTGACTTTC CASSKQGSGANVLTF
. TRBJ1-2 TRBV14 . TGTGCCAGCAGCCAAACCAGGGACGGCTACACCTTC CASSQTRDGYTF
. TRBJ2-2 TRBV4-1 TRBD1 TGCGCCAGCAGCCCTTTCGGGACAGGGTGGACCGGGGAGCTGTTTTTT CASSPFGTGWTGELFF
few TRBJ1-2 TRBV12-3/TRBV12-4 . TGTGCCAGCCATCAAGAGGGGGACTACTATGGCTACACCTTC CASHQEGDYYGYTF
many TRBJ2-5 TRBV5-1 TRBD1 TGCGCCAGCAGCCTAAAGGCAGGGGGCTACCAAGAGACCCAGTACTTC CASSLKAGGYQETQYF
. TRBJ2-3 TRBV29-1 . TGCAGCGTTGAAGATCTCGGGCTTGGCACAGATACGCAGTATTTT CSVEDLGLGTDTQYF
many TRBJ2-1 TRBV7-2 . TGTGCCAGCAGCCCCTTGGGTGAGCAGTTCTTC CASSPLGEQFF
few TRBJ1-2 TRBV10-3 . TGTGCCATCAGTGAGCCCCTGGGACCTTATGGCTACACCTTC CAISEPLGPYGYTF
many TRBJ2-7 TRBV6-1 TRBD2 TGTGCCAGCAGTCTTCCCCCACTAGCGGGAGAGGGGGTGGAGCAGTACTTC CASSLPPLAGEGVEQYF